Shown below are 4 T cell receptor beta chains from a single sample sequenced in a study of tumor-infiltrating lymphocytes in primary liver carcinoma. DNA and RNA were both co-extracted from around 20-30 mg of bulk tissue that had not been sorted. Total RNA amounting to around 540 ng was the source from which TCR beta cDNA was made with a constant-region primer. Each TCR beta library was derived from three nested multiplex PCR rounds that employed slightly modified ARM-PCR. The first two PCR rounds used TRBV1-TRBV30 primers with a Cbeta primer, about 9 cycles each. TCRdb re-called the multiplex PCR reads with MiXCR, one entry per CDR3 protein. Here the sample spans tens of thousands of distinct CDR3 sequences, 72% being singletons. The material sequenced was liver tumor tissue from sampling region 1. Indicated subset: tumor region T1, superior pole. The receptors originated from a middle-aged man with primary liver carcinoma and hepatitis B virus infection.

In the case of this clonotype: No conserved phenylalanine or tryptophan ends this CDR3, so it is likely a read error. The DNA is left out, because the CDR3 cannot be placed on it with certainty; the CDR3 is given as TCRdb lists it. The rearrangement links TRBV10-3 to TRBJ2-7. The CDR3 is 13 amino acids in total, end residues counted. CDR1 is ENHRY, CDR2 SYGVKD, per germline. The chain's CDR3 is CAIGESGSYERYS.

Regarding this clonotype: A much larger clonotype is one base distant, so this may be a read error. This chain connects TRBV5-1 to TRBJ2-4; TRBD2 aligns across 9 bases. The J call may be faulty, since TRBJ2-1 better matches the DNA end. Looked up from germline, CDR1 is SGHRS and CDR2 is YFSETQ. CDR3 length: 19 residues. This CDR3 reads CASSATISSGEIAKNIQFF. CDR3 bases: TGCGCCAGCAGCGCCACCATCTCTAGCGGGGAAATAGCCAAAAACATTCAGTTCTTC.

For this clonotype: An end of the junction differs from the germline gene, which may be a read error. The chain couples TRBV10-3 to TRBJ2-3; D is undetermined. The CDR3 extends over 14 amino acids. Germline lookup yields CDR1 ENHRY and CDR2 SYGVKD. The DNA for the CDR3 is TGTGTCATCAGTGAGTTGCCCAGCACAGATACGCAGTATTTT. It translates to CVISELPSTDTQYF.

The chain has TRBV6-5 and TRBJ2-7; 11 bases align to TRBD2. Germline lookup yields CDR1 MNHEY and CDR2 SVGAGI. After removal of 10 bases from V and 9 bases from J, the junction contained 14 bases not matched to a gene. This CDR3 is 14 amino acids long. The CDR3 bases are TGTGCCAACACCCCTCTAGCGGGAGGCGACGCGCAGTACTTC. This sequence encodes CANTPLAGGDAQYF.